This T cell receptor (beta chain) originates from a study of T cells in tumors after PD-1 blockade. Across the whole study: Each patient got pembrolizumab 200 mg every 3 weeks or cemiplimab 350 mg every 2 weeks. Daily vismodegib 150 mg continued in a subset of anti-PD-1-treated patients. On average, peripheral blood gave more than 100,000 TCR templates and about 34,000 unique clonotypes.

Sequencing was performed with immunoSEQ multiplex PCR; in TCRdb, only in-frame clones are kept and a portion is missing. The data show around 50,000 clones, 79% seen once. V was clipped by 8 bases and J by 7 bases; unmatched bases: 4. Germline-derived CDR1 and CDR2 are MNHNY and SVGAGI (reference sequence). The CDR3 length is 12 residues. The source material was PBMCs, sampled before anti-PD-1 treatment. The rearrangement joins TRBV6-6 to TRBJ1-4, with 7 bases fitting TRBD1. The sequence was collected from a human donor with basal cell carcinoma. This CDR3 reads CASSGGGEKLFF. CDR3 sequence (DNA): TGTGCCAGCTCAGGGGGAGGTGAAAAACTGTTTTTT.